This T cell receptor beta chain was documented in a study of CD8+CD57+ T cells in acquired aplastic anemia. Researchers used genomic DNA as the template to profile TCR beta VDJ and CDR3. TCRdb processed the reads anew with MiXCR; each CDR3 protein has one entry. The table shows about 270,000 distinct CDR3 sequences, with roughly three fifths occurring only once. This clonotype was seen many times. The receptor's source is a human donor with severe aplastic anemia or a healthy control (not recorded which). Sequencing input: sorted CD4+, CD8+, or CD8+CD57+ T cells (not recorded which) from PBMCs.

CDR3 region: CASSHTGGNEQFF. The CDR3 bases are TGTGCCAGCAGCCACACAGGGGGGAATGAGCAGTTCTTC. V and J are TRBV3-1 and TRBJ2-1; 8 nucleotides align to TRBD1. Per the germline V gene, CDR1 is LGHDT and CDR2 is YNNKEL (reference sequence). With 3 bases clipped from V and 7 bases from J, the junction kept 2 bases outside the gene matches. The CDR3 has 13 residues.